Described below is a single T cell receptor (beta chain) sequence and its context. The length of the CDR3 is 15 residues. Germline CDR1 is MDHEN and CDR2 is SYDVKM. V shed 2 bases and J 2 bases; nucleotides not matched to a gene: 4. This sample was taken from a study of cytotoxic CD8 clonotypes in ibrutinib-treated CLL. Measured with immunoSEQ multiplex PCR; TCRdb has only the in-frame clones, and not every one. The sample records about 21,000 clones, approximately 74% being singletons. The source material was PBMCs, sampled before ibrutinib treatment. This chain joins TRBV28 and TRBJ2-3; 7 bases map to TRBD1. The receptor was derived from a human donor with chronic lymphocytic leukemia. The CDR3 loop reads CASSLAGTATDTQYF. The CDR3 DNA sequence: TGTGCCAGCAGTTTAGCCGGGACAGCCACAGATACGCAGTATTTT.